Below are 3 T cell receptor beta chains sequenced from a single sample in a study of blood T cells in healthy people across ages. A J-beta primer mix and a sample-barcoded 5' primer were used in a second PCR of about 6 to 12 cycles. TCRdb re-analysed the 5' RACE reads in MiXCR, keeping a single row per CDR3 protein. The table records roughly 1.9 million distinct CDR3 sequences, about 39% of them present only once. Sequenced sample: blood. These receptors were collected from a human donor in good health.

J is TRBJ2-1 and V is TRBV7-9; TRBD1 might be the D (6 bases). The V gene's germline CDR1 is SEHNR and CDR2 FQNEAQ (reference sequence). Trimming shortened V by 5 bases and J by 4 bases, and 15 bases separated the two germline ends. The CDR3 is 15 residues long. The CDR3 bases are TGTGCCAGCAGCGCGGCCAGGGACACTTACAATGAGCAGTTCTTC. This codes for CASSAARDTYNEQFF.

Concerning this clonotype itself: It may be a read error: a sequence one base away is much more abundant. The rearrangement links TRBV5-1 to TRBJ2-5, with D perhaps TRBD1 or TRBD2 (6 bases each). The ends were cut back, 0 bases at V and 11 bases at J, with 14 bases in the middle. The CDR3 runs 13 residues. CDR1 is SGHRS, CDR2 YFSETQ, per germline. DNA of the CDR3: TGCGCCAGCAGCTTGGGGGGGGCCAATGAGCAGTACTTC. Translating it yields CASSLGGANEQYF.

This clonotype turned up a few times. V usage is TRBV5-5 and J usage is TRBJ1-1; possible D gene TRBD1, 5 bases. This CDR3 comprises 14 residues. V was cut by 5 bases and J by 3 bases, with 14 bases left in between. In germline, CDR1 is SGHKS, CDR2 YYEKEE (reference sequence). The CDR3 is CASSALGEDTEAFF. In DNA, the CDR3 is TGTGCCAGCAGTGCCCTGGGGGAGGACACTGAAGCTTTCTTT.